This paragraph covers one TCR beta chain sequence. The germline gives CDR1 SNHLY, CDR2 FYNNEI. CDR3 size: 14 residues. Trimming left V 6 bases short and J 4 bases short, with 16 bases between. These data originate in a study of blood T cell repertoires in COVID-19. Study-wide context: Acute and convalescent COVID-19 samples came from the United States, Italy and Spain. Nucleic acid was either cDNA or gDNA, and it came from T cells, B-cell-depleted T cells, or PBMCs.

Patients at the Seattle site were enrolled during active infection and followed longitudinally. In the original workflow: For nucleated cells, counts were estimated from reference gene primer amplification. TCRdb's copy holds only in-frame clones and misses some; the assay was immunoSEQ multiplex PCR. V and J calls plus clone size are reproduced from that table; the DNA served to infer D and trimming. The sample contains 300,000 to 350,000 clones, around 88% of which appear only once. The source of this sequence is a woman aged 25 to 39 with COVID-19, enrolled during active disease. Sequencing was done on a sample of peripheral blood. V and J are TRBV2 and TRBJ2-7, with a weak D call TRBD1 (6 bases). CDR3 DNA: TGTGCCAGCAGCACCACAGGGATACTTTACGAGCAGTACTTC. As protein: CASSTTGILYEQYF.